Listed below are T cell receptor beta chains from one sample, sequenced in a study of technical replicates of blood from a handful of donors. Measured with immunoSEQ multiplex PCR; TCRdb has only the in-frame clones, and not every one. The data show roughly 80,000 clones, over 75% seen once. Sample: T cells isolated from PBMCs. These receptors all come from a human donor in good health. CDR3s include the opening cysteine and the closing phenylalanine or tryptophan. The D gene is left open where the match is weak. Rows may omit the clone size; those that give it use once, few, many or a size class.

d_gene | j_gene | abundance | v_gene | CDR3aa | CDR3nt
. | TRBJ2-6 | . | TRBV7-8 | CASSWGQGVSSGANVLTF | TGTGCCAGCAGCTGGGGACAAGGGGTTAGCTCTGGGGCCAACGTCCTGACTTTC
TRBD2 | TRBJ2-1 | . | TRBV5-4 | CASSLWGLAGVNEQFF | TGTGCCAGCAGCTTGTGGGGACTAGCGGGAGTCAATGAGCAGTTCTTC
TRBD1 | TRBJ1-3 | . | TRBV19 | CASSMNYPGTGRNTIYF | TGTGCCAGTAGTATGAATTACCCCGGGACAGGAAGAAACACCATATATTTT
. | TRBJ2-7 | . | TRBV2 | CASSDTYEQYF | TGTGCCAGCAGTGACACCTACGAGCAGTACTTC
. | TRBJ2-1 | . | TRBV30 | CAWSVDSELGNEQFF | TGTGCCTGGAGTGTCGACTCGGAACTCGGCAATGAGCAGTTCTTC
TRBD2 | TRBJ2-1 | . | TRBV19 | CASSMTSGYYNEQFF | TGTGCCAGTAGTATGACTAGCGGGTACTACAATGAGCAGTTCTTC
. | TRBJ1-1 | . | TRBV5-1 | CASSLQGGEAFF | TGCGCCAGCAGCTTGCAGGGTGGGGAAGCTTTCTTT
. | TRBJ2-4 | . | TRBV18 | CASSRFGEKNIQYF | TGTGCCAGCTCAAGGTTCGGGGAGAAAAACATTCAGTACTTC
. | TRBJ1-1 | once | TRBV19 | CASSSHRDTEAFF | TGTGCCAGTAGTTCCCACAGGGACACTGAAGCTTTCTTT
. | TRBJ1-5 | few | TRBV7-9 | CASSWTSNQPQHF | TGTGCCAGCAGCTGGACAAGCAATCAGCCCCAGCATTTT
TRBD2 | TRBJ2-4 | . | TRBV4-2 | CASSQEWVRRERGNIQYF | TGTGCCAGCAGCCAAGAATGGGTACGGCGGGAGCGGGGAAACATTCAGTACTTC
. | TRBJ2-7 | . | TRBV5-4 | CASSLSGTTYEQYF | TGTGCCAGCAGCTTAAGTGGCACTACCTACGAGCAGTACTTC
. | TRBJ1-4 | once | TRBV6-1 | CASSDPGGDEKLFF | TGTGCCAGCAGTGACCCCGGAGGCGATGAAAAACTGTTTTTT
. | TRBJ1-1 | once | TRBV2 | CASSEVGLTEAFF | TGTGCCAGCAGTGAAGTAGGACTGACTGAAGCTTTCTTT
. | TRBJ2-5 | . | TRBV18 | CASSSPSTVQETQYF | TGTGCCAGCTCAAGTCCGTCCACGGTCCAAGAGACCCAGTACTTC
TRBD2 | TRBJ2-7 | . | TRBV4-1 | CASSLEGTSGGSYEQYF | TGCGCCAGCAGCCTAGAAGGGACTAGCGGAGGCTCCTACGAGCAGTACTTC
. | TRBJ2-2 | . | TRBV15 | CATSRAAGNTGELFF | TGTGCCACCAGCAGAGCCGCGGGGAACACCGGGGAGCTGTTTTTT
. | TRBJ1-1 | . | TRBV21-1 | CASSKGSGGDPQTAFF | TGTGCCAGCAGCAAAGGGTCAGGGGGCGATCCTCAGACGGCTTTCTTT
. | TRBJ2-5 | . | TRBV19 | CASSIVGHMYQETQYF | TGTGCCAGTAGTATAGTGGGACACATGTACCAAGAGACCCAGTACTTC
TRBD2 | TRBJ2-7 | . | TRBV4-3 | CASSQGTGLAGGVQYF | TGCGCCAGCAGCCAAGGAACAGGACTAGCGGGAGGGGTGCAGTACTTC
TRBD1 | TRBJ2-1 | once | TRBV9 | CASSADFRQGAKDEQFF | TGTGCCAGCAGCGCGGATTTCCGACAGGGGGCGAAAGATGAGCAGTTCTTC
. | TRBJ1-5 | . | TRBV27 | CASSLFGGPNQPQHF | TGTGCCAGCAGTTTGTTCGGGGGGCCCAATCAGCCCCAGCATTTT
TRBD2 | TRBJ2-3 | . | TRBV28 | CASSSGGRGGTDTQYF | TGTGCCAGCAGTTCAGGTGGGCGGGGGGGCACAGATACGCAGTATTTT
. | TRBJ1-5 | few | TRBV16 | CASARGSQPQHF | TGTGCCAGCGCTCGGGGTAGTCAGCCCCAGCATTTT
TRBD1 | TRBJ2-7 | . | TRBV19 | CASSISRGYEQYF | TGTGCCAGTAGTATCTCCAGGGGGTACGAGCAGTACTTC
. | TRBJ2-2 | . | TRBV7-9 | CASSLPTGASGELFF | TGTGCCAGCAGCTTACCGACAGGCGCAAGCGGGGAGCTGTTTTTT
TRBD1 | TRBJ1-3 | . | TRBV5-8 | CASSFDRAGNTIYF | TGTGCCAGCAGCTTTGACAGGGCTGGAAACACCATATATTTT
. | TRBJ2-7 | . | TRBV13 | CASSPRMKAPDYEQYF | TGTGCCAGCAGCCCTAGGATGAAAGCGCCCGACTACGAGCAGTACTTC
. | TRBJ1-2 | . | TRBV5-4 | CASSLGGGYGYTF | TGTGCCAGCAGCTTGGGGGGCGGCTATGGCTACACCTTC
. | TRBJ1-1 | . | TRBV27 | CASRFGGATEAFF | TGTGCCAGCAGGTTCGGGGGTGCCACTGAAGCTTTCTTT
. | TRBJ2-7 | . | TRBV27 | CASSSTGNSYEQYF | TGTGCCAGCAGTTCTACAGGGAACTCCTACGAGCAGTACTTC
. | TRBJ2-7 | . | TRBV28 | CASSLVNSRAYEQYF | TGTGCCAGCAGTTTAGTGAACAGTCGTGCTTACGAGCAGTACTTC
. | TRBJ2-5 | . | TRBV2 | CATLGEGEGETQYF | TGTGCCACCTTAGGGGAAGGGGAAGGAGAGACCCAGTACTTC
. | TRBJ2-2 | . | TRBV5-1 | CASTELAGNTGELFF | TGCGCCAGCACCGAATTGGCTGGGAACACCGGGGAGCTGTTTTTT
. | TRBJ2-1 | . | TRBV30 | CACPTGSLTYNEQFF | TGTGCCTGCCCCACGGGGAGCCTCACCTACAATGAGCAGTTCTTC
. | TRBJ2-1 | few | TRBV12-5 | CASSHPPGLVNNEQFF | TGTGCTAGTTCCCATCCACCGGGACTCGTGAACAATGAGCAGTTCTTC
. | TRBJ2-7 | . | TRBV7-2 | CASSFGAVLEYEQYF | TGTGCCAGCAGCTTCGGAGCGGTCTTAGAGTACGAGCAGTACTTC
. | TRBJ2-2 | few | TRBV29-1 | CSVDLAGRTGELFF | TGCAGCGTAGATTTGGCAGGGCGCACCGGGGAGCTGTTTTTT
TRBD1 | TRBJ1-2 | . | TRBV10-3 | CALTTGGHGYTF | TGTGCCCTAACAACAGGGGGCCATGGCTACACCTTC
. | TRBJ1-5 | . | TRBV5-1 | CASSLEGRGDNQPQHF | TGCGCCAGCAGCTTGGAGGGTCGGGGAGACAATCAGCCCCAGCATTTT
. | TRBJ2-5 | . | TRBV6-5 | CASRKGARGQETQYF | TGTGCCAGCAGGAAGGGGGCACGGGGGCAAGAGACCCAGTACTTC
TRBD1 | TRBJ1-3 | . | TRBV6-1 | CASSGDRGPGNTIYF | TGTGCCAGCAGTGGCGACAGGGGGCCTGGAAACACCATATATTTT
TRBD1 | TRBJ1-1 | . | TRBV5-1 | CASSEPGQGNTEAFF | TGCGCCAGCAGTGAACCGGGACAGGGGAACACTGAAGCTTTCTTT
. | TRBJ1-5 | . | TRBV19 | CASSRGGQGQPQHF | TGTGCCAGTAGTAGGGGGGGCCAGGGTCAGCCCCAGCATTTT
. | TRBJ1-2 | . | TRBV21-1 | CASGNGTDFLLNYGYTF | TGTGCCAGCGGGAACGGGACAGACTTTTTACTGAACTATGGCTACACCTTC
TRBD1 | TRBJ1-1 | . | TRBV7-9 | CASSPQGAWTEAFF | TGTGCCAGCAGCCCCCAGGGGGCTTGGACTGAAGCTTTCTTT
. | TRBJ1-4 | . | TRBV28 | CASRHNEKLFF | TGTGCCTCCCGACACAATGAAAAACTGTTTTTT
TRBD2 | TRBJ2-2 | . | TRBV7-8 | CASSLWSSGRTGELFF | TGTGCCAGCAGCTTATGGTCTAGCGGGAGGACCGGGGAGCTGTTTTTT
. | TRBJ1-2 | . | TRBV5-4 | CASETVYGYTF | TGTGCCAGCGAGACAGTCTATGGCTACACCTTC
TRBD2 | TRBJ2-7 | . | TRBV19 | CASSGLAGGQYF | TGTGCCAGTAGTGGACTAGCGGGAGGCCAGTACTTC
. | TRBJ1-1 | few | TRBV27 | CASSLSGAVGTEAFF | TGTGCCAGCAGTTTATCGGGCGCCGTGGGCACTGAAGCTTTCTTT
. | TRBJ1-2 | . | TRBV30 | CAWDKNYGYTF | TGTGCCTGGGACAAAAACTATGGCTACACCTTC
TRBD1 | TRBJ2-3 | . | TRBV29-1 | CSVTVGDRNADTQYF | TGCAGCGTTACAGTGGGGGACAGGAACGCAGATACGCAGTATTTT
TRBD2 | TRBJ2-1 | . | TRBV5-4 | CASSLVGLEAGNEQFF | TGTGCCAGCAGCTTGGTTGGACTAGAGGCGGGCAATGAGCAGTTCTTC
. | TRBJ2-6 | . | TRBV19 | CASSSPGQHKAGANVLTF | TGTGCCAGTAGTTCCCCGGGACAACACAAGGCTGGGGCCAACGTCCTGACTTTC
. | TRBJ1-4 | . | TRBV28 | CASSLVSGDEKLFF | TGTGCCAGCAGTTTGGTATCGGGGGACGAAAAACTGTTTTTT
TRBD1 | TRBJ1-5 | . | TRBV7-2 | CASSLDGTGMFGNQPQHF | TGTGCCAGCAGCTTAGACGGGACAGGAATGTTTGGCAATCAGCCCCAGCATTTT
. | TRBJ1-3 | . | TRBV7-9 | CASSPRRTDSGNTIYF | TGTGCCAGCAGCCCCCGGAGGACAGACTCTGGAAACACCATATATTTT